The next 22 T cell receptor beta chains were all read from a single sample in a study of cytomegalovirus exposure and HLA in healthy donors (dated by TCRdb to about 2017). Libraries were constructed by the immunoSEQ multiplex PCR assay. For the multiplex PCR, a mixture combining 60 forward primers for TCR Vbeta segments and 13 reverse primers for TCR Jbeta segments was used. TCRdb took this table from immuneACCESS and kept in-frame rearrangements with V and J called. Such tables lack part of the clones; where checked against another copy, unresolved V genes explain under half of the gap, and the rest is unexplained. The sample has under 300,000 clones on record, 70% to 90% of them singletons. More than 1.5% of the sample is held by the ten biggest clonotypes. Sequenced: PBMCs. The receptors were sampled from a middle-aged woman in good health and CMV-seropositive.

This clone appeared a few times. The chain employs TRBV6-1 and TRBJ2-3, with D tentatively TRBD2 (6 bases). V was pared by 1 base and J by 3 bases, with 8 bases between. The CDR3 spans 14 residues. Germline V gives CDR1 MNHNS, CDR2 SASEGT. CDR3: CASSEEGRTDTQYF. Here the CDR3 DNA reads TGTGCCAGCAGTGAAGAGGGGAGGACAGATACGCAGTATTTT.

CDR3 DNA sequence: TGTGCCAGCAGTTCCACCTACGAGCAGTACTTC. It is translated as CASSSTYEQYF. J is TRBJ2-7 and V is TRBV28; no definite D call. Germline CDR1 is MDHEN and CDR2 is SYDVKM. The V gene lost 4 bases and the J gene lost 2 bases, with 3 bases spanning the gap. The CDR3 has 11 amino acids.

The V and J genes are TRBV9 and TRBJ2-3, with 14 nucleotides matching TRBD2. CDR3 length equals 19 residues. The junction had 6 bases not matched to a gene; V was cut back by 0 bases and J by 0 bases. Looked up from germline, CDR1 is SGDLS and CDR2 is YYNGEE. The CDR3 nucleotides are TGTGCCAGCAGCGTAGGGACTAGCGGGAGGAGTTCTAGCACAGATACGCAGTATTTT. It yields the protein CASSVGTSGRSSSTDTQYF.

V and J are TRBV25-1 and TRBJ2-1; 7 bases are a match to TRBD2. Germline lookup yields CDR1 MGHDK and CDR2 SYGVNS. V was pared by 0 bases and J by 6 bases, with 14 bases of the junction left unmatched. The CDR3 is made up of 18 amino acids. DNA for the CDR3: TGTGCCAGCAGTGAATACGGGCGGGAGTCACTTCGGGTCAATGAGCAGTTCTTC. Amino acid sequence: CASSEYGRESLRVNEQFF.

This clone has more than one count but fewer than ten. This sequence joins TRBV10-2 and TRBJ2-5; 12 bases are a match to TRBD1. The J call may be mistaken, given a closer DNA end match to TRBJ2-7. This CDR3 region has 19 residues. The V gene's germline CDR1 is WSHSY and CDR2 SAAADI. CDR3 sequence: CASSPLPGQGARGSYEQYF. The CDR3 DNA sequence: TGCGCCAGCAGCCCTCTACCGGGACAGGGGGCGAGGGGCTCCTACGAGCAGTACTTC.

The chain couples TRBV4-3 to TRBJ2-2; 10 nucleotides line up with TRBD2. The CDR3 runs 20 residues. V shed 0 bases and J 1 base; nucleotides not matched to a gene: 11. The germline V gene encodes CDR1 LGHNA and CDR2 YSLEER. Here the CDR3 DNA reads TGCGCCAGCAGCCAAGAGTACGGAGCTAGCGGGAGCCTGAACACCGGGGAGCTGTTTTTT. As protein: CASSQEYGASGSLNTGELFF.

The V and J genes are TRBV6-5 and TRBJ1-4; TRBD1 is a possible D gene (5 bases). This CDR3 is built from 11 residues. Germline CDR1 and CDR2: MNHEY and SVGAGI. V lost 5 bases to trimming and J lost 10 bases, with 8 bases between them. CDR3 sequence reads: CASSGGGKLFF. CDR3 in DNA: TGTGCCAGCAGTGGCGGGGGAAAACTGTTTTTT.

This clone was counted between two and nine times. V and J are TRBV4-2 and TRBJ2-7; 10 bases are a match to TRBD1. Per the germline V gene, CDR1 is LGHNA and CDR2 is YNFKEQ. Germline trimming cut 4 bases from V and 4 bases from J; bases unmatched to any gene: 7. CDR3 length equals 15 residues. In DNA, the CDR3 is TGTGCCAGCAGCCTGGGGGGACAGGGGACTTACGAGCAGTACTTC. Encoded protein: CASSLGGQGTYEQYF.

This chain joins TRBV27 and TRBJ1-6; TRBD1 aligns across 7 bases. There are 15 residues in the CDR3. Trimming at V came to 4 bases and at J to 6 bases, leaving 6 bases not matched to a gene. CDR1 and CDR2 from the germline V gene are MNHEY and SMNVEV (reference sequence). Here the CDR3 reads CASSYGTATNSPLHF. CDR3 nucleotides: TGTGCCAGCAGTTACGGGACAGCGACTAATTCACCCCTCCACTTT.

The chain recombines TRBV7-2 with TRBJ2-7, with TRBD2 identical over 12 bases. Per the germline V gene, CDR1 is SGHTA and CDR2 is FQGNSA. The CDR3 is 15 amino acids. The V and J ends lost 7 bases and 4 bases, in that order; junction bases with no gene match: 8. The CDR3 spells CASTRVTSGGYEQYF. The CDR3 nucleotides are TGTGCCAGCACCCGAGTGACTAGCGGGGGATACGAGCAGTACTTC. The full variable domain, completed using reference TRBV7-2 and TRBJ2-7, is GAGVSQSPSNKVTEKGKDVELRCDPISGHTALYWYRQSLGQGLEFLIYFQGNSAPDKSGLPSDRFSAERTGGSVSTLTIQRTQQEDSAVYLCASTRVTSGGYEQYFGPGTRLTVT.

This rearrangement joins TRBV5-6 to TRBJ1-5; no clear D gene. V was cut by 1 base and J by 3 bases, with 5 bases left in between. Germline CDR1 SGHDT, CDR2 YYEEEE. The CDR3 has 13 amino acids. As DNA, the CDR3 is TGTGCCAGCAGCTTGACAGCCAATCAGCCCCAGCATTTT. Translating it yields CASSLTANQPQHF.

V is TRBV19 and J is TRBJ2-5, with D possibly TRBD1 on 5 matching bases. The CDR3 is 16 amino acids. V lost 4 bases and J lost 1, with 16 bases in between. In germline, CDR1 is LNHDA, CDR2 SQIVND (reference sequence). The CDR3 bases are TGTGCCAGTAGTAAACAGGCGCAAATCCCCCAAGAGACCCAGTACTTC. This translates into CASSKQAQIPQETQYF.

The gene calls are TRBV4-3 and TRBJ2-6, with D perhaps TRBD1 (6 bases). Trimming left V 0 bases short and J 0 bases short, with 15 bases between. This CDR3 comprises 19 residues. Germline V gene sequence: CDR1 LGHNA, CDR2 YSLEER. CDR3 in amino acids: CASSQEGAGARSGANVLTF. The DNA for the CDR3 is TGCGCCAGCAGCCAAGAGGGGGCAGGGGCTCGCTCTGGGGCCAACGTCCTGACTTTC.

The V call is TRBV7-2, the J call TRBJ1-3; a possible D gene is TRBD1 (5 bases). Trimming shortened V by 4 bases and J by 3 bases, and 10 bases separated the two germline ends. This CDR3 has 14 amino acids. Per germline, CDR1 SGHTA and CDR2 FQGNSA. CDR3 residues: CASSSGQGGNTIYF. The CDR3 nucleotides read TGTGCCAGCAGCTCCGGTCAGGGTGGAAACACCATATATTTT. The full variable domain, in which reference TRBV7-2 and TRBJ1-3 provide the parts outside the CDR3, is GAGVSQSPSNKVTEKGKDVELRCDPISGHTALYWYRQSLGQGLEFLIYFQGNSAPDKSGLPSDRFSAERTGGSVSTLTIQRTQQEDSAVYLCASSSGQGGNTIYFGEGSWLTVV.

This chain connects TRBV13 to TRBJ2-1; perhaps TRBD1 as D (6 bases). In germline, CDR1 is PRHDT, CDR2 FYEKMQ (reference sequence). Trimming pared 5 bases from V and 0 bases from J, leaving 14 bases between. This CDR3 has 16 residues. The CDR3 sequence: CASSRTGYLSYNEQFF. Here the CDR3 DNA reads TGTGCCAGCAGCCGAACAGGGTATCTCTCCTACAATGAGCAGTTCTTC.

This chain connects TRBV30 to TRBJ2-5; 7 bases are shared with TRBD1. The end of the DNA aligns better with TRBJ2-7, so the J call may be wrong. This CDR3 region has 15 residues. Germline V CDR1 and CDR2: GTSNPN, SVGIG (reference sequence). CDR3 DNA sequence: TGTGCCTGGAGCGGAGACAGGGCGGCATCCTACGAGCAGTACTTC. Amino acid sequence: CAWSGDRAASYEQYF.

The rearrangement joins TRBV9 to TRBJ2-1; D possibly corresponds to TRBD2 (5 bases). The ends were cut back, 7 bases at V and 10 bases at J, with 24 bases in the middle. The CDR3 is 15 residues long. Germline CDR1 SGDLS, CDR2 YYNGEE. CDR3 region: CASVALGVESGEQFF. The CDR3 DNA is TGTGCCAGCGTAGCGCTCGGGGTGGAATCGGGGGAGCAGTTCTTC.

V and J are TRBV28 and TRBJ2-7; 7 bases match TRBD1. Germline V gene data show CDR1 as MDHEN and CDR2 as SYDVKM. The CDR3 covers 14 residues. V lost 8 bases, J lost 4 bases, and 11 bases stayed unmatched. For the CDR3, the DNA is TGTGCCAGCGAGCCGGGACAGTCCTATTACGAGCAGTACTTC. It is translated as CASEPGQSYYEQYF. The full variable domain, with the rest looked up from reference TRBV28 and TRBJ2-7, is DVKVTQSSRYLVKRTGEKVFLECVQDMDHENMFWYRQDPGLGLRLIYFSYDVKMKEKGDIPEGYSVSREKKERFSLILESASTNQTSMYLCASEPGQSYYEQYFGPGTRLTVT.

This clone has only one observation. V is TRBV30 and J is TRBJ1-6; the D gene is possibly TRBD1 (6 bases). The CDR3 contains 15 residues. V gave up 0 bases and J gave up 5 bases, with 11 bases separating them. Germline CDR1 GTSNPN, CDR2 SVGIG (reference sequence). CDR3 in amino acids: CAWSVGGGDNSPLHF. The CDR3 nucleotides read TGTGCCTGGAGTGTAGGGGGGGGAGATAATTCACCCCTCCACTTT.

This CDR3 is CASSYSTGTGEKLFF. The CDR3 DNA follows: TGTGCCAGCAGTTACTCGACAGGGACGGGTGAAAAACTGTTTTTT. This sequence joins TRBV6-5 and TRBJ1-4; 7 bases align to TRBD1. V was clipped by 0 bases and J by 7 bases; unmatched bases: 5. This CDR3 region has 15 residues. The germline V gene has CDR1 MNHEY and CDR2 SVGAGI.

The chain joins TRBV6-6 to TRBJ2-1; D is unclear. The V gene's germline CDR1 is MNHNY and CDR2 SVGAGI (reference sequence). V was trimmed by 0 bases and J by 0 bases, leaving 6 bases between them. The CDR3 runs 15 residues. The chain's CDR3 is CASSYSVSSYNEQFF. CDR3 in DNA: TGTGCCAGCAGTTACTCTGTCAGCTCCTACAATGAGCAGTTCTTC.

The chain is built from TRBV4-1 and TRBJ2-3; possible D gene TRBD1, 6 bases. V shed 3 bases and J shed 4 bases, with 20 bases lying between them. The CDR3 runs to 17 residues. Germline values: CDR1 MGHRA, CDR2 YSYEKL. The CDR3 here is CASSHNWGPEAADTQYF. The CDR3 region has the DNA TGCGCCAGCAGCCACAACTGGGGGCCCGAAGCCGCAGATACGCAGTATTTT.